Listed here are 30 T cell receptor beta chains from one sample, sequenced in a study of blood T cell repertoires in COVID-19. TCRdb's copy holds only in-frame clones and misses some; the assay was immunoSEQ multiplex PCR. The sample yields 65,000 or so clones, 81% seen once. Source material: peripheral blood. These receptor sequences come from a woman aged 65 to 85 with acute or convalescent COVID-19.

V and J are TRBV19 and TRBJ2-7; 7 bases are a match to TRBD1. CDR1 is LNHDA, CDR2 SQIVND, per germline (reference sequence). This CDR3 region has 11 residues. The V segment lost 11 bases and the J segment 4 bases; nucleotides outside the gene matches: 5. The CDR3 DNA reads TGTGCCGGACAGGATACTTACGAGCAGTACTTC. Its protein product is CAGQDTYEQYF.

This chain uses TRBV5-1 with TRBJ1-4; TRBD1 agrees at 10 bases. V trimming: 2 bases; J trimming: 5 bases; junction bases outside the gene matches: 3. This CDR3 comprises 15 residues. CDR1 is SGHRS, CDR2 YFSETQ, per germline. The CDR3 DNA reads as TGCGCCAGCAGCTTACCGGGACAGGGGAATGAAAAACTGTTTTTT. Translating gives CASSLPGQGNEKLFF.

CDR3 nucleotide sequence: TGTGCCAGCAGTGCCACAGGGGGCCCTAATGAAAAACTGTTTTTT. Translating gives CASSATGGPNEKLFF. This chain uses TRBV28 with TRBJ1-4, with 9 nucleotides matching TRBD1. The CDR3 runs to 15 residues. Germline trimming cut 5 bases from V and 3 bases from J; bases unmatched to any gene: 4. Germline values: CDR1 MDHEN, CDR2 SYDVKM. Based on the CDR3 plus reference TRBV28 and TRBJ1-4, the full variable domain is DVKVTQSSRYLVKRTGEKVFLECVQDMDHENMFWYRQDPGLGLRLIYFSYDVKMKEKGDIPEGYSVSREKKERFSLILESASTNQTSMYLCASSATGGPNEKLFFGSGTQLSVL.

The gene calls are TRBV5-1 and TRBJ1-2; 10 bases are a match to TRBD1. The germline V gene encodes CDR1 SGHRS and CDR2 YFSETQ. The CDR3 covers 14 residues. The J segment lost 7 bases and the V segment lost 4 bases, leaving 7 bases of the junction unmatched. As DNA, the CDR3 is TGCGCCAGCAGCGGTGGACAGGGGGTTGGTGGCTACACCTTC. Its protein product is CASSGGQGVGGYTF.

V usage is TRBV10-3 and J usage is TRBJ2-3, with D possibly being TRBD2 (5 bases). CDR1 and CDR2 (germline): ENHRY, SYGVKD. Trimming cost V 2 bases and J 4 bases, with 10 bases left between them. The CDR3 consists of 14 residues. CDR3 nucleotides: TGTGCCATCAGTGAGATCCAGGAGGCAGATACGCAGTATTTT. This sequence encodes CAISEIQEADTQYF.

The V and J genes are TRBV7-8 and TRBJ2-3, with 8 bases identical to TRBD2. V trimming: 7 bases; J trimming: 2 bases; junction bases outside the gene matches: 5. CDR3 size: 14 residues. Germline V CDR1 and CDR2: SGHVS, FQNEAQ. The CDR3 region is CASKRGGNTDTQYF. In DNA form, the CDR3 reads TGTGCCAGCAAACGGGGGGGGAACACAGATACGCAGTATTTT.

V is TRBV7-2 and J is TRBJ2-3; 7 bases align to TRBD2. Germline CDR1 and CDR2: SGHTA and FQGNSA. Losses at the gene ends were 5 bases for V and 6 bases for J; bases not matched to a gene: 11. This CDR3 has 15 amino acids. The CDR3 bases are TGTGCCAGCAGCCTCCTCCGGGACTATGCGGATACGCAGTATTTT. Translation gives CASSLLRDYADTQYF.

The chain uses TRBV6-5 and TRBJ1-5; possibly TRBD1 for D (5 bases). The V gene lost 2 bases and the J gene lost 1 base, with 6 bases spanning the gap. Germline values: CDR1 MNHEY, CDR2 SVGAGI. The CDR3 has 14 amino acids. CDR3 sequence reads: CASSYGQSNQPQHF. In DNA form, the CDR3 reads TGTGCCAGCAGTTACGGACAAAGCAATCAGCCCCAGCATTTT.

This chain uses TRBV28 with TRBJ2-1; 7 bases map to TRBD1. Germline trimming cut 3 bases from V and 0 bases from J; bases unmatched to any gene: 8. There are 17 residues in the CDR3. From germline, CDR1 is MDHEN and CDR2 SYDVKM. As DNA, the CDR3 is TGTGCCAGCAGTTTTAACTGGGGACAGAGCTCCTACAATGAGCAGTTCTTC. Protein product: CASSFNWGQSSYNEQFF.

This rearrangement joins TRBV11-2 to TRBJ1-1; weak D call: TRBD1 (5 bases). CDR1 is SGHAT, CDR2 FQNNGV, per germline. V dropped 4 bases and J dropped 3 bases, with 15 bases sitting between them. The CDR3 covers 15 residues. The DNA of the CDR3 is TGTGCCAGCAGCTCTAGGGGCCCGAGTGACACTGAAGCTTTCTTT. As protein: CASSSRGPSDTEAFF.

The chain couples TRBV20-1 to TRBJ1-1, with TRBD1 as a possible D gene (5 bases). Germline CDR1 is DFQATT and CDR2 is SNEGSKA (reference sequence). The CDR3 has 15 residues. V was trimmed by 3 bases and J by 0 bases, leaving 14 bases between them. CDR3 residues: CSASGTKGMNTEAFF. The CDR3 DNA reads TGCAGTGCTAGTGGGACCAAGGGGATGAACACTGAAGCTTTCTTT.

This rearrangement joins TRBV6-4 to TRBJ2-3, with TRBD2 identical over 7 bases. Germline V CDR1 and CDR2: MRHNA, SNTAGT. Unmatched junction bases numbered 4, after V lost 6 bases and J lost 4 bases. There are 13 residues in the CDR3. CDR3 bases: TGTGCCAGCAGCCGGGAGGCGGCAGATACGCAGTATTTT. The encoded protein is CASSREAADTQYF.

The chain uses TRBV4-1 and TRBJ1-2; D is unresolved. V was cut by 0 bases and J by 7 bases, with 18 bases left in between. From germline, CDR1 is MGHRA and CDR2 YSYEKL. The CDR3 contains 16 residues. The CDR3 reads CASSQDLKDSPSGYTF. CDR3 DNA sequence: TGCGCCAGCAGCCAAGATCTAAAAGATTCCCCTTCTGGCTACACCTTC.

CDR3 amino acids: CASSELNSYEQYF. The CDR3 coding sequence is TGTGCCAGCAGTGAACTGAACAGCTACGAGCAGTACTTC. The genes are TRBV6-1 and TRBJ2-7; D remains ambiguous. The germline V gene encodes CDR1 MNHNS and CDR2 SASEGT. This CDR3 has 13 residues. The V end was cut by 2 bases, the J end by 3 bases, with 8 bases between.

The chain combines TRBV6-4 with TRBJ1-6; 10 nucleotides match TRBD1. V was clipped by 6 bases and J by 7 bases; unmatched bases: 3. The CDR3 extends over 14 amino acids. Germline-derived CDR1 and CDR2 are MRHNA and SNTAGT. CDR3 loop: CASRTGGLNSPLHF. The CDR3 nucleotides are TGTGCCAGCAGGACAGGGGGCCTAAATTCACCCCTCCACTTT.

J is TRBJ1-3 and V is TRBV4-1; a possible D gene is TRBD1 (6 bases). V was cut by 7 bases and J by 3 bases, with 19 bases left in between. Germline loops: CDR1 MGHRA, CDR2 YSYEKL. This CDR3 spans 16 amino acids. The DNA of the CDR3 is TGCGCCAGCAAACCAGCCACAGGGTCTAGTGGAAACACCATATATTTT. Protein product: CASKPATGSSGNTIYF.

This chain links TRBV6-6 with TRBJ2-7; the match to TRBD1 covers 7 bases. V lost 6 bases to trimming and J lost 0 bases; unmatched junction nucleotides: 2. Germline V gene lookup returns CDR1 MNHNY and CDR2 SVGAGI (reference sequence). The CDR3 sequence is 13 residues long. CDR3 amino acids: CASSPGGSYEQYF. In DNA, the CDR3 is TGTGCCAGCAGCCCAGGGGGCTCCTACGAGCAGTACTTC.

The chain couples TRBV7-8 to TRBJ1-4; a weak D match, TRBD1 (5 bases). With 1 base removed from V and 8 bases from J, the gap between germline ends came to 14 bases. This CDR3 region has 15 residues. The germline gives CDR1 SGHVS, CDR2 FQNEAQ. CDR3 in DNA: TGTGCCAGCAGCTTAGATGTCCAGGGTAACGAAAAACTGTTTTTT. Protein sequence: CASSLDVQGNEKLFF.

The rearrangement links TRBV14 to TRBJ2-1, with 7 bases matching TRBD2. J gave up 7 bases and V 0 bases, and 9 bases lay outside the gene matches. CDR3 length: 16 residues. CDR1 is SGHDN, CDR2 FVKESK, per germline. The CDR3 DNA is TGTGCCAGCAGCCAAGATCTCCTACTAGCGAGTAATGAGCAGTTCTTC. Translated: CASSQDLLLASNEQFF.

The chain employs TRBV11-2 and TRBJ1-4; perhaps TRBD1 as D (5 bases). V was cut by 4 bases and J by 7 bases, with 16 bases left in between. Per the germline V gene, CDR1 is SGHAT and CDR2 is FQNNGV. The CDR3 is made up of 15 amino acids. The CDR3 spells CASSSVGGIGEKLFF. CDR3 bases: TGTGCCAGCAGCTCAGTCGGGGGGATCGGTGAAAAACTGTTTTTT.

The V and J genes are TRBV4-3 and TRBJ1-1; D not resolved. CDR1 is LGHNA, CDR2 YSLEER, per germline. V was cut by 4 bases and J by 7 bases, with 16 bases left in between. The CDR3 totals 14 residues. CDR3 bases: TGCGCCAGCAGCCCCTTTTCGGGTGTCGGTGAAGCTTTCTTT. Translated: CASSPFSGVGEAFF.

The chain is built from TRBV5-1 and TRBJ1-2; D gene ambiguous. V lost 4 bases, J lost 4 bases, and 17 bases lay in between. The CDR3 runs to 15 residues. Germline values: CDR1 SGHRS, CDR2 YFSETQ. The CDR3 DNA is TGCGCCAGCAGCCCGGAGGTGGACGGCGCCTATGGCTACACCTTC. Translated: CASSPEVDGAYGYTF.

The rearrangement links TRBV10-3 to TRBJ1-6; D is unclear. Germline V gene data show CDR1 as ENHRY and CDR2 as SYGVKD. Trimming shortened V by 0 bases and J by 9 bases, and 15 bases separated the two germline ends. The CDR3 consists of 16 residues. The CDR3 bases are TGTGCCATCAGTGAGTCGAGACAAACACTTTCTTCACCCCTCCACTTT. Protein product: CAISESRQTLSSPLHF.

The V gene is TRBV11-2, the J gene TRBJ1-1; TRBD1 might be the D (6 bases). The CDR3 extends over 13 amino acids. The germline CDR1 and CDR2 sequences are SGHAT and FQNNGV. V dropped 5 bases and J dropped 5 bases, with 12 bases sitting between them. CDR3 region: CASSEQGETEAFF. The CDR3 DNA reads as TGTGCCAGCAGCGAACAGGGAGAAACTGAAGCTTTCTTT.

V usage is TRBV28 and J usage is TRBJ1-5; 8 bases are shared with TRBD1. J was trimmed by 2 bases and V by 5 bases; bases with no gene match: 8. The CDR3 is made up of 16 amino acids. The V gene's germline CDR1 is MDHEN and CDR2 SYDVKM. The CDR3 reads CASSPPTGERNQPQHF. The DNA for the CDR3 is TGTGCCAGCAGTCCTCCGACAGGGGAGCGCAATCAGCCCCAGCATTTT. Combining the CDR3 with reference TRBV28 and TRBJ1-5 gives the whole variable domain DVKVTQSSRYLVKRTGEKVFLECVQDMDHENMFWYRQDPGLGLRLIYFSYDVKMKEKGDIPEGYSVSREKKERFSLILESASTNQTSMYLCASSPPTGERNQPQHFGDGTRLSIL.

DNA for the CDR3: TGCGCCACTTACCCCGGGACAGGGACCTACGAGCAGTACTTC. This codes for CATYPGTGTYEQYF. The chain links TRBV5-1 to TRBJ2-7; 9 nucleotides agree with TRBD1. The CDR3 totals 14 residues. The germline CDR1 and CDR2 sequences are SGHRS and YFSETQ. Germline trimming cut 9 bases from V and 2 bases from J; bases unmatched to any gene: 9.

The chain carries TRBV5-1 and TRBJ2-5, with TRBD1 as a possible D gene (5 bases). The CDR3 contains 13 residues. From germline, CDR1 is SGHRS and CDR2 YFSETQ. Trimming stripped 4 bases from V and 4 bases from J, with 11 bases between. The CDR3 bases are TGCGCCAGCAGCCCCTACGACAGAGAGACCCAGTACTTC. Amino acid sequence: CASSPYDRETQYF. The variable domain in full, completed from reference TRBV5-1 and TRBJ2-5, reads KAGVTQTPRYLIKTRGQQVTLSCSPISGHRSVSWYQQTPGQGLQFLFEYFSETQRNKGNFPGRFSGRQFSNSRSEMNVSTLELGDSALYLCASSPYDRETQYFGPGTRLLVL.

The J gene is TRBJ2-5, the V gene TRBV12-3 or TRBV12-4; D uncertain. CDR3 length: 11 residues. V was cut by 2 bases and J by 5 bases, with 3 bases left in between. CDR3 region: CASSLSETQYF. In DNA, the CDR3 is TGTGCCAGCAGTTTATCTGAGACCCAGTACTTC.

The V and J genes are TRBV29-1 and TRBJ2-1; D might be TRBD1 (6 bases). Germline CDR1 and CDR2: SQVTM and ANQGSEA. The CDR3 contains 14 residues. V dropped 6 bases and J dropped 7 bases, with 19 bases sitting between them. In DNA form, the CDR3 reads TGCAGCGTGGGACCGGGACATCCAGCGAATGAGCAGTTCTTC. Amino acid sequence: CSVGPGHPANEQFF.

The chain joins TRBV10-1 to TRBJ2-7; no reliable D call. Trimming took off 3 bases at V and 8 bases at J, with 17 bases between the two ends. The CDR3 spans 14 residues. The germline CDR1 and CDR2 sequences are WNHNN and SYGVQD (reference sequence). The chain's CDR3 is CASSEFSGPTKQYF. Written as DNA, the CDR3 is TGCGCCAGCAGTGAATTTTCGGGTCCTACGAAGCAGTACTTC.